This TCR beta chain emerged from a study of beta chain features in type 1 diabetes (dated 2018 in TCRdb). With respect to the entire study: Patients and healthy donors did not differ in mean age, gender distribution, total cell number or subset yield. The study compared TCRB repertoires of sorted circulating CD4+ T cell subsets between recently diagnosed type 1 diabetes patients and matched healthy donors. A total of some 110 million sorted cells were examined across all samples, and a strong correlation was observed between cell number per subset and RNA yield. Naive and central memory subsets were obtained from all 28 donors, but regulatory and stem cell-like memory subsets were isolated from only 8 patients and roughly eight healthy donors. General study outcomes and caveats: Because cDNA was sequenced instead of genomic DNA, highly expressing activated cells could be over-represented, though the groups showed no difference in activation or CD3 levels. In all four CD4+ subsets, TCRB CDR3 length was moderately but significantly shorter in type 1 diabetes patients. Because small numbers of individuals were included in the HLA sub-analyses, any influence of HLA type on TCRB rearrangement was left unresolved. Shorter templates might be favored by PCR, yet because patient and control samples were amplified and corrected together, any such skew would affect both groups equally. At VDJ recombination sites, type 1 diabetes patients had fewer insertions and more deleted nucleotides, which implies abnormalities in thymic rearrangement. Naive, central memory and regulatory TCRB repertoires appeared to be more alike among patients than among healthy donors.

All of the isolated RNA was reverse transcribed with the High Capacity cDNA Reverse Transcription Kit, so expressed TCRB transcripts were sequenced. Deep immunoSEQ sequencing was performed on naive, central memory and regulatory T cell samples, with an average of roughly 4 million total reads per sample. Sorted cells were lysed in RLT buffer and RNA was extracted with DNase-treated RNeasy Micro or Mini kits, depending on cell number. Each cell subset was processed on its own to prevent cross-contamination, while patient and healthy donor samples were processed together. TCRB sequences were amplified from cDNA with the immunoSEQ multiplex PCR, producing 87-bp fragments spanning the CDR3 region. Sequencing of the amplicons was done on the Illumina HiSeq platform. Per the source publication's procedure: Synthetic template baselines were used to correct PCR bias computationally, reads within Hamming distance 2 were collapsed together, and singletons that could not be merged were discarded. Reads were aligned to IMGT to assign V, D and J genes, CDR3 length, and insertions or deletions at six rearrangement sites. Within each subset, clonotype counts were normalized to sorted cell number, after which true diversity and Gini coefficients were computed with the tcR R package. The overlap coefficient, calculated on TCRB nucleotide sequences, was used to quantify repertoire sharing. Out-of-frame TCRB sequences from naive cells were analyzed to stand in for the pre-selection repertoire. This is the immuneACCESS table as TCRdb keeps it, with only in-frame sequences that have V and J called. A part of the clones is gone; compared with another copy, unresolved V genes explain less than half, and the rest is unexplained. That table furnishes V, J and clone size, whereas the DNA furnished D and trimming. A total of a few hundred thousand clones appear in this sample, around 15% of them only once. Under 0.02% of the sample is taken by the ten largest.

The germline V end is reduced by 0 bases and the J end by 4 bases; junction bases left unmatched: 5. There are 15 amino acids in the CDR3, from cysteine to phenylalanine inclusive. Here the CDR3 DNA is all that survives: 45 bases in frame from base 1. CDR1 MNHEY and CDR2 SMNVEV are derived from the germline V gene (reference sequence). On this clone: The antigen it recognizes is unknown. No base qualities exist here, and no much larger clone lies one base off it.

A single peripheral blood draw of around 120 mL on average was collected from each donor into heparinised tubes. Using a panel that included CD45RO, CCR7, CD25, CD127, CD95 and CD27, naive, central memory, regulatory and stem cell-like memory CD4+ T cells were sorted on a BD FACSAria II. Every sorted population had a purity above 95%. PBMCs were isolated immediately by Lymphoprep density gradient centrifugation and stained directly without culture. To minimize batch effects, samples were stained and sorted in pairs, one healthy donor with one patient per experiment. Sequenced material: naive CD4+ T cells from blood. What the cell subset or site label conveys for this sample: true naive CD4+ T cells. The clonotype originates from a woman aged 18-29 years in good health. The V gene is TRBV27 and the J gene is TRBJ2-7; TRBD1 fits 8 bases in the junction. The CDR3 sequence is CASSLSGTGVYEQYF. The nucleotides are TGTGCCAGCAGTTTATCGGGGACAGGAGTATACGAGCAGTACTTC.